These 30 T cell receptor beta chains share one sample of origin, sequenced in a study of blood T cell repertoires in COVID-19. Here immunoSEQ multiplex PCR was the method, and the copy in TCRdb shows in-frame clones only, minus some. Of about 160,000 clones detected, 70% to 80% appear once; the ten largest clones hold approximately 7.6%. Sequenced sample: peripheral blood. These receptors came from a woman in her fifties or sixties with COVID-19, enrolled during active disease.

On this clone itself: Other DNA variants within this sample encode the same CDR3. The gene calls are TRBV5-1 and TRBJ2-5; perhaps TRBD2 as D (5 bases). Germline lookup yields CDR1 SGHRS and CDR2 YFSETQ. The CDR3 consists of 14 residues. V lost 0 bases to trimming and J lost 4 bases, with 10 bases between them. CDR3 DNA: TGCGCCAGCAGCTTGGATCGGGGTGGAGAGACCCAGTACTTC. Translated, it gives CASSLDRGGETQYF.

This clone was recorded once. The genes are TRBV7-2 and TRBJ2-7, with 10 bases lining up with TRBD1. J gave up 2 bases and V 3 bases, and 1 base lay outside the gene matches. This CDR3 spans 14 amino acids. The germline V gene has CDR1 SGHTA and CDR2 FQGNSA. The CDR3, as DNA: TGTGCCAGCAGCTTTGACAGGGGGCCCTACGAGCAGTACTTC. Its protein product is CASSFDRGPYEQYF.

This clone was seen a handful of times. The CDR3 is CAISELKREGGSYNEQFF. DNA for the CDR3: TGTGCCATCAGTGAGCTTAAGCGGGAGGGCGGGTCCTACAATGAGCAGTTCTTC. This chain links TRBV10-3 with TRBJ2-1, with TRBD2 identical over 10 bases. The CDR3 runs 18 residues. CDR1 and CDR2 from the germline V gene are ENHRY and SYGVKD. V was pared by 2 bases and J by 1 base, with 8 bases of the junction left unmatched.

The chain recombines TRBV28 with TRBJ2-1, with a weak D call TRBD1 (7 bases). Trimming shortened V by 5 bases and J by 7 bases, and 15 bases separated the two germline ends. Germline CDR1 reads MDHEN; CDR2 reads SYDVKM. This CDR3 has 14 amino acids. Written as DNA, the CDR3 is TGTGCCAGCAGTCCACTGACAGGGAGGAATGAGCAGTTCTTC. This gives the protein CASSPLTGRNEQFF.

The chain employs TRBV14 and TRBJ2-2; 8 nucleotides line up with TRBD2. The germline V gene has CDR1 SGHDN and CDR2 FVKESK. The CDR3 has 14 residues. With V trimmed by 6 bases and J by 4 bases, 4 bases remained unmatched. The DNA for the CDR3 is TGTGCCAGCAGTCAGCGGGGGACCACCGGGGAGCTGTTTTTT. The encoded protein is CASSQRGTTGELFF.

The chain couples TRBV1 to TRBJ2-5; the table assigns TRBD1, which was not confirmed against the DNA. TRBV1 is recorded as a pseudogene. The CDR3 is 16 amino acids. CDR3 nucleotides: TGCACCAGCAGCCAACTACAGAAACGCCCCCAACGGACCCAGTACTTC. This encodes CTSSQLQKRPQRTQYF.

As to this clone: An end of the junction does not agree with germline; a read error may underlie this. V and J are TRBV7-7 and TRBJ2-5; TRBD1 agrees at 7 bases. This CDR3 has 12 residues. Per germline, CDR1 SSHAT and CDR2 FNYEAQ (reference sequence). Here the CDR3 reads CASSPGGQTQYF. Written as DNA, the CDR3 is TGTGCTAGCAGCCCAGGGGGTCAGACCCAGTACTTC.

The gene calls are TRBV6-5 and TRBJ2-3, with 7 bases identical to TRBD1. CDR1 MNHEY and CDR2 SVGAGI come from the germline V gene. The CDR3 sequence is 13 residues long. CDR3 bases: TGTGCTTCGCAAGGGGGCCCCACAGATACGCAGTATTTT. Protein sequence: CASQGGPTDTQYF.

This rearrangement joins TRBV7-8 to TRBJ2-7, with TRBD2 as a possible D gene (6 bases). Germline-derived CDR1 and CDR2 are SGHVS and FQNEAQ. The CDR3 is made up of 15 amino acids. V lost 5 bases and J 3 bases, leaving 17 bases between the germline ends. The CDR3 DNA reads as TGTGCCAGCAGCCCCGGGGGTGGGGTGGACTACGAGCAGTACGTC. Translation: CASSPGGGVDYEQYV.

V is TRBV18 and J is TRBJ1-1; 7 bases fit TRBD1. V shed 10 bases and J 5 bases; nucleotides not matched to a gene: 7. This CDR3 has 12 amino acids. Germline CDR1 KGHSH, CDR2 LQKENI. CDR3 nucleotides: TGTGCCACCAGGGGGGATGGGACTGAAGCTTTCTTT. It codes for CATRGDGTEAFF.

The chain is built from TRBV7-3 and TRBJ2-2, with a tentative D call TRBD2 (5 bases). The V and J ends lost 4 bases and 4 bases respectively, with 16 bases between them. Germline V lookup: CDR1 SGHTA, CDR2 FQGTGA. The CDR3 runs to 16 residues. The CDR3 DNA sequence: TGTGCCAGCAGCTCCCGGGGTAGCGCCTCCACCGGGGAGCTGTTTTTT. It is translated as CASSSRGSASTGELFF.

This chain links TRBV5-1 with TRBJ2-3, with 7 bases aligning to TRBD2. The germline CDR1 and CDR2 sequences are SGHRS and YFSETQ. The CDR3 covers 16 residues. The junction had 16 bases not matched to a gene; V was cut back by 6 bases and J by 6 bases. The CDR3 DNA sequence: TGCGCCAGCACCCCCGCACGCGGGAGAGGGACTGATACGCAGTATTTT. This codes for CASTPARGRGTDTQYF.

This clone was seen more than once but under ten times. The genes are TRBV5-1 and TRBJ2-2; TRBD1 aligns across 9 bases. This CDR3 spans 14 amino acids. Unmatched junction bases numbered 4, after V lost 5 bases and J lost 5 bases. The germline gives CDR1 SGHRS, CDR2 YFSETQ. The CDR3, as DNA: TGCGCCAGCAGAACAGGGGGCGCAACCGGGGAGCTGTTTTTT. The encoded protein is CASRTGGATGELFF.

The chain uses TRBV5-4 and TRBJ2-1; D is possibly TRBD1 (8 bases). Germline CDR1 SGHNT, CDR2 YYREEE (reference sequence). The CDR3 sequence is 15 residues long. V was trimmed by 9 bases and J by 5 bases, leaving 21 bases between them. The CDR3 spells CATRGRERWNNEQFF. In nucleotides, the CDR3 is TGTGCCACCAGGGGGCGGGAGAGGTGGAACAATGAGCAGTTCTTC.

This chain links TRBV5-8 with TRBJ2-1, with 10 bases that match TRBD2. Germline V gene sequence: CDR1 SGHTS, CDR2 YDEGEE. The CDR3 sequence is 16 residues long. J was trimmed by 6 bases and V by 6 bases; bases with no gene match: 12. CDR3 nucleotide sequence: TGTGCCAGCAATCCTCGTGCAGCGGGGGGGCGCAATGAGCAGTTCTTC. Protein sequence: CASNPRAAGGRNEQFF.

The chain couples TRBV7-3 to TRBJ2-3, with 8 bases aligning to TRBD2. The V gene end was trimmed by 1 base and the J gene end by 2 bases; junction bases not matched to a gene: 11. The CDR3 has 18 amino acids. Germline lookup yields CDR1 SGHTA and CDR2 FQGTGA. CDR3 region: CASSLKVRSGGLTDTQYF. The CDR3 DNA reads TGTGCCAGCAGCTTAAAGGTTAGGAGCGGGGGCCTCACAGATACGCAGTATTTT.

CDR3: CASSLGARGAGPDTQYF. CDR3 coding DNA: TGTGCCAGCAGCTTGGGGGCCCGCGGAGCTGGGCCGGATACGCAGTATTTT. The V and J genes are TRBV11-3 and TRBJ2-3; possible D gene TRBD1, 6 bases. The CDR3 runs to 17 residues. Germline V gene lookup returns CDR1 SGHNT and CDR2 YENEEA. The V end lost 3 bases, the J end lost 6 bases, and 22 bases lay between the germline ends.

This chain joins TRBV28 and TRBJ2-2; perhaps TRBD1 as D (5 bases). There are 14 residues in the CDR3. Per germline, CDR1 MDHEN and CDR2 SYDVKM. V was trimmed by 1 base and J by 6 bases, leaving 9 bases between them. The CDR3 loop reads CASSLLQGSGELFF. The CDR3 DNA reads as TGTGCCAGCAGTTTATTGCAGGGCTCCGGGGAGCTGTTTTTT.

This clone was picked up a small number of times. The chain links TRBV7-3 to TRBJ2-1; a possible D gene is TRBD2 (7 bases). The CDR3 is 16 amino acids. Germline CDR1 is SGHTA and CDR2 is FQGTGA. Trimming left V 5 bases short and J 5 bases short, with 19 bases between. The CDR3 coding sequence is TGTGCCAGCAGCCCGACAGGCGGGGGAGGTGACAATGAGCAGTTCTTC. Translation gives CASSPTGGGGDNEQFF.

V is TRBV28 and J is TRBJ2-4, with 8 bases identical to TRBD1. The V and J ends lost 6 bases and 7 bases, in that order; junction bases with no gene match: 14. The CDR3 is 16 residues long. CDR1 and CDR2 from the germline V gene are MDHEN and SYDVKM. This CDR3 is CASSTTGRGLENIQYF. DNA of the CDR3: TGTGCCAGCAGCACCACGGGCAGGGGGCTTGAGAACATTCAGTACTTC.

The genes are TRBV15 and TRBJ2-1, with TRBD1 matching over 9 bases. The CDR3 spans 16 residues. Germline V gene sequence: CDR1 LNHNV, CDR2 YYDKDF (reference sequence). V lost 3 bases, J lost 4 bases, and 7 bases stayed unmatched. CDR3 loop: CATSRRQGDSYNEQFF. CDR3 bases: TGTGCCACCAGCAGGAGACAGGGGGATTCTTACAATGAGCAGTTCTTC.

The rearrangement uses TRBV10-3 and TRBJ1-2, with 7 bases matching TRBD1. Per the germline V gene, CDR1 is ENHRY and CDR2 is SYGVKD. This CDR3 spans 15 amino acids. V trimming: 3 bases; J trimming: 5 bases; junction bases outside the gene matches: 9. CDR3 coding DNA: TGTGCCATCAGTGATATCCCGACAGGGACGTATGGCTACACCTTC. Its protein product is CAISDIPTGTYGYTF.

The count of this clone is one. The gene calls are TRBV29-1 and TRBJ2-7; D is unresolved. V lost 6 bases and J 0 bases, leaving 6 bases between the germline ends. The germline V gene has CDR1 SQVTM and CDR2 ANQGSEA. The CDR3 runs 11 residues. The CDR3 coding sequence is TGCAGCGTCGGGTCCTCCTACGAGCAGTACTTC. It yields the protein CSVGSSYEQYF.

This clone occurred a few times. This chain joins TRBV4-3 and TRBJ1-4; tentative D call: TRBD1 (5 bases). Trimming removed 2 bases from V and 5 bases from J, with 15 bases in between. The germline V gene encodes CDR1 LGHNA and CDR2 YSLEER. The CDR3 contains 16 residues. CDR3 residues: CASSQFVQAGNEKLFF. CDR3 coding DNA: TGCGCCAGCAGCCAATTTGTTCAGGCAGGGAATGAAAAACTGTTTTTT.

The V gene is TRBV6-6, the J gene TRBJ2-7; D unresolved. The V gene's germline CDR1 is MNHNY and CDR2 SVGAGI (reference sequence). The CDR3 is 12 amino acids. Trimming removed 2 bases from V and 5 bases from J, with 7 bases in between. The CDR3: CASSYGAHEQYV. The CDR3 coding sequence is TGTGCCAGCAGTTACGGAGCCCACGAGCAGTACGTC.

This rearrangement joins TRBV28 to TRBJ1-2, with D tentatively TRBD1 (5 bases). V gave up 4 bases and J gave up 0 bases, with 15 bases separating them. The length of the CDR3 is 16 residues. Per germline, CDR1 MDHEN and CDR2 SYDVKM. The CDR3 nucleotides are TGTGCCAGCAGTTCTTTCCCCGGCAGGGCTAACTATGGCTACACCTTC. This sequence encodes CASSSFPGRANYGYTF.

The chain combines TRBV7-9 with TRBJ1-1; possible D gene TRBD1, 6 bases. The CDR3 length is 13 residues. V lost 1 base, J lost 4 bases, and 7 bases lay in between. The germline CDR1 and CDR2 sequences are SEHNR and FQNEAQ (reference sequence). Written as DNA, the CDR3 is TGTGCCAGCAGCTTAGAAGGGGGCACTGAAGCTTTCTTT. This gives the protein CASSLEGGTEAFF.

The chain recombines TRBV19 with TRBJ1-2; 7 nucleotides align to TRBD1. The CDR3 is made up of 15 amino acids. CDR1 LNHDA and CDR2 SQIVND come from the germline V gene (reference sequence). Trimming took 7 bases from V and 1 from J; bases not matched to a gene: 9. This CDR3 is CASIKGTANNYGYTF. The CDR3 DNA follows: TGTGCCAGTATCAAGGGGACAGCGAATAACTATGGCTACACCTTC.

This rearrangement joins TRBV3-1 (or the pseudogene TRBV3-2) to TRBJ1-4, with D perhaps matching TRBD1 (6 bases). This CDR3 spans 13 amino acids. Between the trimmed V and J ends, which lost 3 bases and 8 bases, there was a span of 10 bases. Germline V gene data show CDR1 as LGHDT and CDR2 as YNNKEL (reference sequence). CDR3 residues: CASSQGANEKLFF. DNA of the CDR3: TGTGCCAGCAGCCAGGGGGCAAACGAAAAACTGTTTTTT.

The chain recombines TRBV6-2 or TRBV6-3 with TRBJ2-7, with a possible D match to TRBD1 (5 bases). The germline V and J ends were trimmed by 3 bases and 6 bases, with 12 bases remaining between them. This CDR3 is 13 amino acids long. Germline CDR1 is MNHEY and CDR2 is SVGEGT. For the CDR3, the DNA is TGTGCCAGCAGTTATCCGCTAGGGGTCGAGCAGTACTTC. The encoded protein is CASSYPLGVEQYF.